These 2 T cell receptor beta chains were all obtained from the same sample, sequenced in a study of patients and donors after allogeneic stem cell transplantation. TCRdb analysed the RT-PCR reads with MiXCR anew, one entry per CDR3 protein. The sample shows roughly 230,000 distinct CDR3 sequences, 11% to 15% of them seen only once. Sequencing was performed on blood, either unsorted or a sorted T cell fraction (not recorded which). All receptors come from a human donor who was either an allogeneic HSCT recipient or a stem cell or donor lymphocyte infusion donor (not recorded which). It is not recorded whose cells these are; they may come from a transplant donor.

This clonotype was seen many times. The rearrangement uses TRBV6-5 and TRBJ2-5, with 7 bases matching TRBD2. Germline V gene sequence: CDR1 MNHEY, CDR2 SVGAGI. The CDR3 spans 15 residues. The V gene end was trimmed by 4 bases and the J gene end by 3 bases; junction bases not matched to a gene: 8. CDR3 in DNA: TGTGCCAGCAGTTTCACGGGACTACTTGAAGAGACCCAGTACTTC. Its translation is CASSFTGLLEETQYF.

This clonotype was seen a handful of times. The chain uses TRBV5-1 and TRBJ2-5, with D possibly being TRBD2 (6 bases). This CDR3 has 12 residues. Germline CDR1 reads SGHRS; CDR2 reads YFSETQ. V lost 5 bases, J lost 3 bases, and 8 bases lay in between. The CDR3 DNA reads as TGCGCCAGCAGGCAGCGGGAAGAGACCCAGTACTTC. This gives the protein CASRQREETQYF.